These T cell receptor beta chains were read from a single sample in a study of cytomegalovirus exposure and HLA in healthy donors. Profiling relied on immunoSEQ multiplex PCR, and the TCRdb table lists in-frame clones only, not all of them. The sample has over 150,000 clones; around 73% are singletons. Sequencing was carried out using PBMCs. These receptors were taken from a young woman in good health and CMV-seropositive. Each CDR3 is given with its conserved first and last residue. Each record gives: clone size, D gene, V gene, J gene, CDR3 DNA, CDR3 protein. The D gene is left open where the match is weak. The listing skips clone size in some rows; elsewhere it reads once, few, many or a size class.

abundance: .
d_gene: .
v_gene: TRBV19
j_gene: TRBJ1-6
CDR3nt: TGTGCCAGTAGTACGAGGACAGAGATTAATTCACCCCTCCACTTT
CDR3aa: CASSTRTEINSPLHF

abundance: .
d_gene: TRBD1
v_gene: TRBV29-1
j_gene: TRBJ2-7
CDR3nt: TGCAGCGTTGAAGGGTTAACTGCCGGGACAGCTAAATACGAGCAGTACTTC
CDR3aa: CSVEGLTAGTAKYEQYF

abundance: .
d_gene: .
v_gene: TRBV30
j_gene: TRBJ2-1
CDR3nt: TGTGCCTGGAGTGTACTCGTGGATGAGCAGTTCTTC
CDR3aa: CAWSVLVDEQFF

abundance: few
d_gene: TRBD2
v_gene: TRBV27
j_gene: TRBJ2-2
CDR3nt: TGTGCCAGCAGTTTATTGTCCGGGGGGACGAACACCGGGGAGCTGTTTTTT
CDR3aa: CASSLLSGGTNTGELFF

abundance: .
d_gene: TRBD2
v_gene: TRBV5-1
j_gene: TRBJ2-1
CDR3nt: TGCGCCAGCAGCTTCCGGGGGGGCCGAGATGAGCAGTTCTTC
CDR3aa: CASSFRGGRDEQFF

abundance: few
d_gene: TRBD1
v_gene: TRBV5-4
j_gene: TRBJ2-7
CDR3nt: TGTGCCAGCAGCCCGGGGACAGGGTTGCTCTACGAGCAGTACTTC
CDR3aa: CASSPGTGLLYEQYF

abundance: once
d_gene: TRBD1
v_gene: TRBV2
j_gene: TRBJ2-7
CDR3nt: TGTGCCAGCAGTGAAGCTCGGACAGGGCGGAACGAGCAGTACTTC
CDR3aa: CASSEARTGRNEQYF

abundance: .
d_gene: .
v_gene: TRBV5-1
j_gene: TRBJ2-1
CDR3nt: TGCGCCAGCAGCACGGACTCGAGCTCCTACAATGAGCAGTTCTTC
CDR3aa: CASSTDSSSYNEQFF

abundance: few
d_gene: TRBD1
v_gene: TRBV5-1
j_gene: TRBJ1-2
CDR3nt: TGCGCCAGCAGCGGAGCCGGGACAGACTATGGCTACACCTTC
CDR3aa: CASSGAGTDYGYTF

abundance: .
d_gene: TRBD1
v_gene: TRBV30
j_gene: TRBJ2-1
CDR3nt: TGTGCCTGGAGTGTTGCGACAGGGGAGTTCTTC
CDR3aa: CAWSVATGEFF

abundance: few
d_gene: .
v_gene: TRBV5-5
j_gene: TRBJ1-4
CDR3nt: TGTGCCAGCAGCTCGCCGGCGGGGGAAAAACTGTTTTTT
CDR3aa: CASSSPAGEKLFF

abundance: .
d_gene: TRBD2
v_gene: TRBV29-1
j_gene: TRBJ2-3
CDR3nt: TGCAGCGTTATACTAGCGGCCAGCACAGATACGCAGTATTTT
CDR3aa: CSVILAASTDTQYF

abundance: .
d_gene: TRBD1
v_gene: TRBV7-7
j_gene: TRBJ2-3
CDR3nt: TGTGCTAGCAGCTTAGTCGGGACAGTCGCAGATACGCAGTATTTT
CDR3aa: CASSLVGTVADTQYF

abundance: few
d_gene: .
v_gene: TRBV10-3
j_gene: TRBJ2-1
CDR3nt: TGTGCCATCAGCGAGCAGGACAATGAGCAGTTCTTC
CDR3aa: CAISEQDNEQFF

abundance: .
d_gene: .
v_gene: TRBV10-2
j_gene: TRBJ1-2
CDR3nt: TGCGCCAGCAGTGGTACAGCATACTATGGCTACACCTTC
CDR3aa: CASSGTAYYGYTF

abundance: .
d_gene: .
v_gene: TRBV29-1
j_gene: TRBJ2-5
CDR3nt: TGCAGCGTTGTTCTTAGGGGTCAAGAGACCCAGTACTTC
CDR3aa: CSVVLRGQETQYF

abundance: few
d_gene: TRBD1
v_gene: TRBV7-9
j_gene: TRBJ2-1
CDR3nt: TGTGCCAGCAGCGACCTTGGACAGGGGGCTTACAATGAGCAGTTCTTC
CDR3aa: CASSDLGQGAYNEQFF

abundance: few
d_gene: TRBD1
v_gene: TRBV5-5
j_gene: TRBJ1-1
CDR3nt: TGTGCCAGCAGCTACAGGACAGGGGAAGGCACTGAAGCTTTCTTT
CDR3aa: CASSYRTGEGTEAFF

abundance: once
d_gene: TRBD1
v_gene: TRBV2
j_gene: TRBJ2-6
CDR3nt: TGTGCCAGCAGTGAAGTAGGACAGGGGAACGTTGGGGCCAACGTCCTGACTTTC
CDR3aa: CASSEVGQGNVGANVLTF

abundance: .
d_gene: .
v_gene: TRBV2
j_gene: TRBJ1-1
CDR3nt: TGTGCCAGCACCAAGAATTCGGGTGAAGCTTTCTTT
CDR3aa: CASTKNSGEAFF

abundance: .
d_gene: TRBD1
v_gene: TRBV5-8
j_gene: TRBJ1-1
CDR3nt: TGTGCCAGCAGCTTTCCCGGACAGGGGGCGACTGAAGCTTTCTTT
CDR3aa: CASSFPGQGATEAFF

abundance: few
d_gene: TRBD1
v_gene: TRBV19
j_gene: TRBJ1-5
CDR3nt: TGTGCCAGCACTGGGGACAGGGGCTTTCAGCCCCAGCATTTT
CDR3aa: CASTGDRGFQPQHF